The 30 T cell receptor beta chains reported below all come from one sample, sequenced in a study of human T cells and chemical hapten exposure. Whole blood that had not been fractionated was the source of extracted total RNA. MiXCR was run by TCRdb on the 5' RACE reads, yielding one entry per CDR3 protein. The sample has 130,000 or so distinct CDR3 sequences; around 4.1% are singletons. The receptors derive from a female donor in good health.

Only a few counts were recorded for this clonotype. One base away lies a much larger clone, so this may be a sequencing read error. This chain joins TRBV20-1 and TRBJ2-7; D might be TRBD2 (5 bases). Trimming removed 3 bases from V and 6 bases from J, with 15 bases in between. The CDR3 extends over 13 amino acids. Germline CDR1 DFQATT, CDR2 SNEGSKA (reference sequence). CDR3: CSASIPGIGEQYF. For the CDR3, the DNA is TGCAGTGCTAGTATACCGGGGATTGGCGAGCAGTACTTC.

This clonotype was seen repeatedly, ten times or more. The rearrangement links TRBV12-3 or TRBV12-4 to TRBJ2-7; D gene unclear. The CDR3 is made up of 16 amino acids. V lost 0 bases to trimming and J lost 0 bases, with 12 bases between them. CDR3 coding DNA: TGTGCCAGCAGTTTAGCGGAAGACACCGGCTCCTACGAGCAGTACTTC. Protein product: CASSLAEDTGSYEQYF.

At least ten counts were recorded for this clonotype. The chain links TRBV20-1 to TRBJ2-7; D possibly corresponds to TRBD1 (6 bases). The CDR3 has 11 residues. In germline, CDR1 is DFQATT, CDR2 SNEGSKA (reference sequence). The V and J ends lost 6 bases and 5 bases respectively, with 11 bases between them. The CDR3 loop reads CSAEQGDEQYF. The CDR3 region has the DNA TGCAGTGCGGAACAGGGTGACGAGCAGTACTTC.

This clonotype has ten or more counts. The chain carries TRBV7-3 and TRBJ2-1, with D possibly being TRBD1 or TRBD2 (5 bases each). Germline V gene data show CDR1 as SGHTA and CDR2 as FQGTGA. The length of the CDR3 is 14 residues. Trimming removed 5 bases from V and 9 bases from J, with 17 bases in between. This CDR3 is CASSPRGPLSEQFF. Here the CDR3 DNA reads TGTGCCAGCAGCCCCCGGGGCCCTCTCAGTGAGCAGTTCTTC.

This clonotype was observed many times. The chain uses TRBV5-5 and TRBJ2-5, with D possibly being TRBD1 (7 bases). CDR3 length equals 14 residues. V dropped 0 bases and J dropped 5 bases, with 11 bases sitting between them. Germline V gene sequence: CDR1 SGHKS, CDR2 YYEKEE (reference sequence). The CDR3 DNA reads TGTGCCAGCAGCTTGGTGGAGGGGGCTGAGACCCAGTACTTC. Its translation: CASSLVEGAETQYF. Based on the CDR3 plus reference TRBV5-5 and TRBJ2-5, the full variable domain is DAGVTQSPTHLIKTRGQQVTLRCSPISGHKSVSWYQQVLGQGPQFIFQYYEKEERGRGNFPDRFSARQFPNYSSELNVNALLLGDSALYLCASSLVEGAETQYFGPGTRLLVL.

At least ten counts were recorded for this clonotype. The chain joins TRBV11-3 to TRBJ2-1; D is undetermined. Germline lookup yields CDR1 SGHNT and CDR2 YENEEA. The CDR3 totals 14 residues. V was clipped by 4 bases and J by 4 bases, with 11 bases between them. The CDR3 spells CASSSGVLYNEQFF. For the CDR3, the DNA is TGTGCCAGCAGCTCGGGCGTCCTTTACAATGAGCAGTTCTTC.

This clonotype was picked up many times. V and J are TRBV7-6 and TRBJ1-6; perhaps TRBD1 as D (5 bases). V was clipped by 2 bases and J by 7 bases, with 12 bases between them. The CDR3 has 15 residues. Germline assignment: CDR1 SGHVS and CDR2 FNYEAQ. The CDR3 loop is CASSLRGEGNSPLHF. CDR3 coding DNA: TGTGCCAGCAGCTTACGGGGGGAGGGGAATTCACCCCTCCACTTT. The full variable domain, in which reference TRBV7-6 and TRBJ1-6 provide the parts outside the CDR3, is GAGVSQSPRYKVTKRGQDVALRCDPISGHVSLYWYRQALGQGPEFLTYFNYEAQQDKSGLPNDRFSAERPEGSISTLTIQRTEQRDSAMYRCASSLRGEGNSPLHFGNGTRLTVT.

In its sample, this clonotype was seen many times. This chain joins TRBV5-6 and TRBJ2-7; D unresolved. This CDR3 region has 14 residues. Germline V gives CDR1 SGHDT, CDR2 YYEEEE. With 2 bases removed from V and 7 bases from J, the gap between germline ends came to 16 bases. The CDR3, as DNA: TGTGCCAGCAGCTTTTTGAGCACCGCCGTGGAGCAGTACTTC. Protein: CASSFLSTAVEQYF.

A remark on this clonotype: A read error may be the cause here, since a much bigger clone is one base away. The chain joins TRBV27 to TRBJ2-1; TRBD2 might be the D (6 bases). This CDR3 is 13 amino acids long. Germline V gene sequence: CDR1 MNHEY, CDR2 SMNVEV (reference sequence). DNA of the CDR3: TGTGCCAGCAGTTTATGGGGGGATAATGAGCAGCTCTTC. It translates to CASSLWGDNEQLF.

This clonotype showed up many times. The rearrangement uses TRBV3-1 and TRBJ2-7; 11 bases are a match to TRBD2. The length of the CDR3 is 15 residues. V lost 3 bases to trimming and J lost 0 bases; unmatched junction nucleotides: 1. The V gene's germline CDR1 is LGHDT and CDR2 YNNKEL (reference sequence). CDR3 sequence reads: CASSQGLAASYEQYF. As DNA, the CDR3 is TGTGCCAGCAGCCAGGGACTAGCGGCCTCCTACGAGCAGTACTTC.

Details on this clonotype: This may arise from a read error, as a much more abundant clone is one base away. DNA for the CDR3: TGTGCCAGCAAGAAGGGCAGGGGGGCCACCGGGGAGCTGTTTTTT. This translates into CASKKGRGATGELFF. The chain recombines TRBV11-2 with TRBJ2-2; D may be TRBD1 (7 bases). This CDR3 spans 15 amino acids. Trimming took off 7 bases at V and 4 bases at J, with 16 bases between the two ends. Germline CDR1 reads SGHAT; CDR2 reads FQNNGV.

This clonotype was seen a few times. This chain joins TRBV7-2 and TRBJ2-4; 8 bases match TRBD1. The CDR3 sequence is 16 residues long. After removal of 5 bases from V and 0 bases from J, the junction contained 6 bases not matched to a gene. From germline, CDR1 is SGHTA and CDR2 FQGNSA. The CDR3 DNA sequence: TGTGCCAGCAGCGGGGACAGGATACTAGCCAAAAACATTCAGTACTTC. It is translated as CASSGDRILAKNIQYF. Variable domain in full (rest from reference TRBV7-2 and TRBJ2-4): GAGVSQSPSNKVTEKGKDVELRCDPISGHTALYWYRQSLGQGLEFLIYFQGNSAPDKSGLPSDRFSAERTGGSVSTLTIQRTQQEDSAVYLCASSGDRILAKNIQYFGAGTRLSVL.

On this clonotype itself: It is likely a read error, because the conserved phenylalanine at the end of the CDR3 is missing. The limits of the CDR3 on the DNA are not certain, so only TCRdb's listed CDR3 is given. The chain links TRBV7-9 to TRBJ2-3; no DNA check was done on the table's D call, TRBD2. Counting both end residues, the CDR3 totals 16 amino acids. Germline values: CDR1 SEHNR, CDR2 FQNEAQ (reference sequence). CDR3 amino acids: CASSPPGRAGTDTQEG.

This clonotype has ten or more counts. The genes are TRBV9 and TRBJ1-3, with D perhaps TRBD1 (6 bases). Germline V CDR1 and CDR2: SGDLS, YYNGEE. CDR3 size: 14 residues. The V end lost 3 bases, the J end lost 4 bases, and 11 bases lay between the germline ends. The CDR3 DNA is TGTGCCAGCAGCGGAGGGGGGGCGGGAAACACCATATATTTT. Translation: CASSGGGAGNTIYF.

This clonotype was picked up a small number of times. This chain joins TRBV29-1 and TRBJ2-5; D remains ambiguous. Germline CDR1 is SQVTM and CDR2 is ANQGSEA. The V end lost 2 bases, the J end lost 5 bases, and 12 bases lay between the germline ends. The CDR3 is 13 residues long. CDR3 sequence: CSVETLSRETQYF. The CDR3 bases are TGCAGCGTTGAAACCCTGAGCAGGGAGACCCAGTACTTC.

This clonotype was detected ten times or more. The J gene is TRBJ1-1, the V gene TRBV5-1; D is possibly TRBD1 (5 bases). The CDR3 is 13 residues long. Trimming took 4 bases from V and 5 from J, leaving 12 bases between them. In germline, CDR1 is SGHRS, CDR2 YFSETQ. CDR3 DNA sequence: TGCGCCAGCAGCCCCTCAGGGAGTACTGAAGCTTTCTTT. The encoded protein is CASSPSGSTEAFF.

This clonotype was recorded at least ten times. The junction shows a germline mismatch at one end, possibly a read error. The CDR3 here is CASRQEIPGTGGFNEQFF. As DNA, the CDR3 is TGTGCCAGCAGACAAGAGATACCCGGGACAGGGGGCTTCAATGAGCAGTTCTTC. The gene calls are TRBV3-1 and TRBJ2-1, with 12 bases matching TRBD1. The CDR3 runs to 18 residues. Germline CDR1 is LGHDT and CDR2 is YNNKEL (reference sequence).

This clonotype occurred many times. J is TRBJ2-3 and V is TRBV28; 7 nucleotides match TRBD1. With 6 bases clipped from V and 2 bases from J, the junction kept 5 bases outside the gene matches. This CDR3 is built from 14 residues. The germline V gene encodes CDR1 MDHEN and CDR2 SYDVKM. The CDR3 loop is CASRIGTATDTQYF. CDR3 DNA sequence: TGTGCCAGCAGAATCGGGACAGCCACAGATACGCAGTATTTT. Together with reference TRBV28 and TRBJ2-3, the CDR3 gives the full variable domain: DVKVTQSSRYLVKRTGEKVFLECVQDMDHENMFWYRQDPGLGLRLIYFSYDVKMKEKGDIPEGYSVSREKKERFSLILESASTNQTSMYLCASRIGTATDTQYFGPGTRLTVL.

This clonotype has only a few counts. This chain joins TRBV12-3 or TRBV12-4 and TRBJ1-2; D perhaps matches TRBD1 (5 bases). V was pared by 3 bases and J by 1 base, with 12 bases between. The length of the CDR3 is 15 residues. In nucleotides, the CDR3 is TGTGCCAGCAGTTTTGGGGGGATATGTAACTATGGCTACACCTTC. It specifies CASSFGGICNYGYTF.

This clonotype has only a few counts. The rearrangement joins TRBV6-5 to TRBJ1-6; 8 bases align to TRBD1. This CDR3 spans 15 amino acids. CDR1 is MNHEY, CDR2 SVGAGI, per germline. V lost 5 bases to trimming and J lost 9 bases; unmatched junction nucleotides: 9. In DNA, the CDR3 is TGTGCCAGCAGTCCCCTCGGGACAGGCGGTTCACCCCTCCACTTT. Translation: CASSPLGTGGSPLHF.

The table lists this clonotype with many counts. The gene calls are TRBV7-8 and TRBJ1-1; D remains unclear. The CDR3 totals 13 residues. The ends were cut back, 3 bases at V and 3 bases at J, with 8 bases in the middle. Germline V gives CDR1 SGHVS, CDR2 FQNEAQ. CDR3 protein: CASSLYRDTEAFF. For the CDR3, the DNA is TGTGCCAGCAGCTTGTACAGAGACACTGAAGCTTTCTTT.

This clonotype appeared many times. The chain couples TRBV5-4 to TRBJ1-1, with TRBD1 identical over 8 bases. This CDR3 is 14 amino acids long. V lost 4 bases to trimming and J lost 4 bases; unmatched junction nucleotides: 6. Germline-derived CDR1 and CDR2 are SGHNT and YYREEE (reference sequence). The CDR3 loop is CASSPRQGSTEAFF. In nucleotides, the CDR3 is TGTGCCAGCAGCCCCAGACAGGGGAGCACTGAAGCTTTCTTT.

About this clonotype itself: A single base separates this from a much larger clone, so it may be a read error. This chain connects TRBV7-8 to TRBJ1-6; a weak D match, TRBD1 (5 bases). Germline V CDR1 and CDR2: SGHVS, FQNEAQ. The CDR3 is 13 residues long. V was clipped by 5 bases and J by 11 bases, with 13 bases between them. Here the CDR3 DNA reads TGTGCCAGCAGCGTGACAGCCGATGCACCCCTCCACTTT. This gives the protein CASSVTADAPLHF.

V and J are TRBV4-2 and TRBJ2-4, with 7 bases lining up with TRBD1. Germline V gives CDR1 LGHNA, CDR2 YNFKEQ. The CDR3 has 16 residues. The junction had 13 bases not matched to a gene; V was cut back by 3 bases and J by 8 bases. CDR3 sequence (DNA): TGTGCCAGCAGCCATATACAGGGGTCAACCGAGGACATTCAGTACTTC. Its protein product is CASSHIQGSTEDIQYF.

This clonotype was detected many times. V usage is TRBV13 and J usage is TRBJ2-2, with D maybe TRBD2 (7 bases). This CDR3 comprises 17 residues. The V end lost 5 bases, the J end lost 2 bases, and 18 bases lay between the germline ends. The germline V gene has CDR1 PRHDT and CDR2 FYEKMQ (reference sequence). The CDR3 sequence: CASSRKRTAGNTGELFF. CDR3 nucleotide sequence: TGTGCCAGCAGCCGGAAGAGGACAGCGGGAAACACCGGGGAGCTGTTTTTT. The whole variable domain, filled in from reference TRBV13 and TRBJ2-2, reads AAGVIQSPRHLIKEKRETATLKCYPIPRHDTVYWYQQGPGQDPQFLISFYEKMQSDKGSIPDRFSAQQFSDYHSELNMSSLELGDSALYFCASSRKRTAGNTGELFFGEGSRLTVL.

This clonotype was seen only a few times. This chain uses TRBV7-9 with TRBJ1-1; D is unclear. In germline, CDR1 is SEHNR, CDR2 FQNEAQ (reference sequence). The CDR3 extends over 13 amino acids. V lost 1 base to trimming and J lost 5 bases, with 8 bases between them. CDR3 sequence reads: CASSLERQTEAFF. The CDR3 nucleotides read TGTGCCAGCAGCTTAGAGAGACAAACTGAAGCTTTCTTT.

This clonotype was observed at least ten times. This sequence joins TRBV3-1 and TRBJ2-3; 8 bases match TRBD2. Germline V lookup: CDR1 LGHDT, CDR2 YNNKEL (reference sequence). The CDR3 sequence is 16 residues long. V dropped 4 bases and J dropped 3; count of bases not matched to a gene: 9. CDR3 sequence (DNA): TGTGCCAGCAGCCGCCCCCGGCGCGGGGGGACAGATACGCAGTATTTT. This sequence encodes CASSRPRRGGTDTQYF.

The chain uses TRBV4-1 and TRBJ2-7; 9 bases align to TRBD1. The trim removed 4 bases at V and 2 bases at J, leaving 12 bases unmatched. Germline V CDR1 and CDR2: MGHRA, YSYEKL. This CDR3 is built from 17 residues. Here the CDR3 reads CASSPLNRDREPYEQYF. The DNA of the CDR3 is TGCGCCAGCAGCCCGCTTAACCGGGACAGGGAACCCTACGAGCAGTACTTC.

This clonotype has a count of ten or more. The rearrangement links TRBV29-1 to TRBJ2-5; perhaps TRBD2 as D (5 bases). This CDR3 has 12 amino acids. Per the germline V gene, CDR1 is SQVTM and CDR2 is ANQGSEA. The CDR3 region has the DNA TGCACCGGGAAAACAAATCAAGAGACCCAGTACTTC. Translated, it gives CTGKTNQETQYF.

This clonotype has at least ten counts. The chain recombines TRBV4-2 with TRBJ2-1; 8 bases are shared with TRBD2. The CDR3 has 18 amino acids. Per germline, CDR1 LGHNA and CDR2 YNFKEQ. V was pared by 1 base and J by 1 base, with 9 bases of the junction left unmatched. CDR3 nucleotide sequence: TGTGCCAGCAGCCAAGGTCTCGGGGCGGGGGGATCCTACAATGAGCAGTTCTTC. Translating gives CASSQGLGAGGSYNEQFF.